The source of this T cell receptor (beta chain) is a study of cytomegalovirus exposure and HLA in healthy donors. Study-level findings and limits: For cytomegalovirus status, the classifier reportedly gave diagnoses with high specificity and sensitivity.

The CDR3 loop spans 15 amino acids. The ends lost 3 bases at V and 2 bases at J; junction bases unmatched: 5. The germline gives CDR1 SGHNT, CDR2 YENEEA. Generated by immunoSEQ multiplex PCR, the TCRdb table keeps only in-frame clones and is missing some. The sample records 65,000 to 85,000 clones, 95% being singletons. A remark on this clone: Its antigen is still unknown.

The specimen sequenced was PBMCs. The source of this sequence is a woman under 30 in good health and CMV-seronegative. The chain links TRBV11-3 to TRBJ2-3, with 7 bases identical to TRBD2. The CDR3 coding sequence is TGTGCCAGCAGCTTGGGAGGGGTCAACACAGATACGCAGTATTTT. Encoded protein: CASSLGGVNTDTQYF.